The T cell receptor beta chain described here comes from a study of Ad26.COV2.S vaccination and SARS-CoV-2 variants (dated by TCRdb to the early 2020s). Background for the entire study: Vaccine-arm donors were drawn from COV1001, a multicentre, randomized, double-blind, placebo-controlled phase I-IIa trial of Ad26.COV2.S in healthy adults. TCRbeta repertoire sequencing served as the tool for gauging how specific and how broad the SARS-CoV-2-reactive T cell receptors were following Ad26.COV2.S vaccination. Dosing of Ad26.COV2.S was intramuscular, at either 5x10^10 or 1x10^11 viral particles, delivered as one shot or as two shots spaced 56 days apart. Blinding of investigators to trial group allocation was maintained during experiments and outcome assessment. Trial participants were randomized into five groups of five: low-dose or high-dose Ad26.COV2.S given once or twice, or placebo on both occasions. A total of 32 samples were included in the TCR-sequenced set, comprising about 20 Ad26.COV2.S vaccine recipients, 5 placebo recipients and 8 SARS-CoV-2 convalescent individuals. Points the paper makes about the study in general: After vaccination, spike-specific CD8+ and CD4+ T cell responses were reported to show substantial breadth. Vaccine and placebo recipients had similar non-spike TCR breadth, a finding consistent with the vaccine containing only spike. Ad26.COV2.S recipients had higher spike-specific TCR breadth than placebo recipients (P = 0.0014). The authors noted that the TCR breadth and depth analyses may have underestimated total T cell responses. The study was not powered to compare responses between vaccine doses or regimens.

Details on this clone: Its antigen specificity is not known. No per-base quality is available; no much larger clone lies one base away.

The immunoSEQ Assay was used to sequence TCRbeta CDR3 regions. After extraction, genomic DNA underwent amplification by bias-controlled multiplex PCR, followed by high-throughput sequencing. Per the source publication's procedure: To quantify the absolute abundance of each unique TCRbeta CDR3 region, sequences were collapsed and filtered. T cell fraction was estimated by normalizing TCRbeta template counts to usable DNA, with usable DNA measured through amplification of reference genes found in all nucleated cells. Repertoire TCRs were annotated as SARS-CoV-2-specific when V gene, CDR3 amino acid sequence and J gene were exactly matched to a known reactive TCR set. The reference SARS-CoV-2 TCR set was obtained from MIRA and was filtered for enrichment in COVID-19-positive ImmuneCODE repertoires, whereby public or cross-reactive TCRs were removed. Based on the MIRA antigens, annotated TCRs were further analysed at the level of specific ORF or position within ORF. Breadth was defined as the number of annotated unique rearrangements divided by the total number of unique productive rearrangements, and depth was defined as the summed frequency of the annotated unique rearrangements. Two-sided Wilcoxon rank-sum tests were applied when comparing TCR breadth between groups. TCRdb holds this immuneACCESS table with in-frame rearrangements only. Some clones are missing; in checked studies, unresolved V genes explain under half, and the rest has no known cause. The V and J calls and clone size come from that table; D and trimming were worked out from the DNA. This sample is represented by some 410,000 clones; over 80% of them were singletons. The biggest ten clones account for about 1.6% of the sample.

This specimen's treatment or condition label, interpreted: around 19 received Ad26.COV2.S at low or high dose, single or two shots; a few received placebo; per-sample allocation not given. Repertoires of vaccine and placebo recipients were sequenced from samples collected on day 63 after the first injection. In Cohort 1b, more than 20 adults aged 18-55 years were enrolled at a single site in Boston, USA, between 29 July and 7 August 2020. Ad26.COV2.S was a replication-incompetent adenovirus type 26 vector that expressed a prefusion-stabilized SARS-CoV-2 spike protein derived from the original Wuhan strain. CDR1 MNHEY and CDR2 SVGEGT are derived from the germline V gene. Germline trimming: 0 bases from V, 0 bases from J; junction bases outside gene matches: 3. Reading from cysteine to phenylalanine, the CDR3 counts 16 amino acids. Only CDR3 DNA remains: 48 bases, in frame from the first base.

The TCR originated in a person aged 18-60 years who received the Ad26.COV2.S COVID-19 vaccine or a placebo. The chain employs TRBV6-2 or TRBV6-3 and TRBJ2-7; 9 bases in the middle match TRBD2. The material was peripheral blood, obtained in a trial of Ad26.COV2.S vaccine versus placebo. In nucleotide form, the sequence is TGTGCCAGCAGTTACTCGACTAGCGGCGTCTCCTACGAGCAGTACTTC. Its protein reads: CASSYSTSGVSYEQYF.